This T cell receptor (beta chain) was identified during a study of blood T cell repertoires in COVID-19. Trimming removed 0 bases from V and 3 bases from J; junction bases left unmatched: 4. Germline CDR1 SGDLS, CDR2 YYNGEE. There are 16 residues in the CDR3. Libraries were prepared by immunoSEQ multiplex PCR; TCRdb keeps only in-frame clonotypes and omits some of them. Here the sample spans roughly 270,000 clones, approximately 85% being singletons. This receptor was identified in a man between 45 and 60 years old with active or convalescent COVID-19. Sequencing used peripheral blood. J is TRBJ2-2 and V is TRBV9; 8 nucleotides align to TRBD2. The CDR3 region has the DNA TGTGCCAGCAGCGTAGGCCCAGCGGGAGACACCGGGGAGCTGTTTTTT. This encodes CASSVGPAGDTGELFF.